These T cell receptor beta chains were read from a single sample in a study of cytomegalovirus exposure and HLA in healthy donors. Method: immunoSEQ multiplex PCR; TCRdb's copy keeps in-frame clones and lacks some. The table records tens of thousands of clones, just under 70% of them present only once. The sample comprised PBMCs. These receptors all come from a woman aged 50 to 60 in good health and CMV-seropositive. Both conserved end residues are part of each CDR3. A D gene is named only where the DNA matches it firmly. Clone sizes are given selectively: once, few, many, or a class where the clone is expanded.

few	TRBJ2-7	.	TRBV2	CASSSGSEQYF	TGTGCCAGCAGTTCAGGGTCCGAGCAGTACTTC
once	TRBJ2-7	TRBD1	TRBV29-1	CSVGQGNGQYF	TGCAGCGTCGGACAGGGGAACGGGCAGTACTTC
.	TRBJ1-1	.	TRBV29-1	CSVDVSGTSGAFF	TGCAGCGTTGATGTAAGTGGGACTTCCGGGGCTTTCTTT
.	TRBJ2-3	.	TRBV19	CASSIRPLAEWYTDTQYF	TGTGCCAGTAGTATACGGCCCTTAGCGGAGTGGTACACAGATACGCAGTATTTT
once	TRBJ2-5	TRBD1	TRBV9	CASSPNTGQGARYF	TGTGCCAGCAGCCCGAACACCGGACAGGGGGCGCGGTACTTC
.	TRBJ2-2	TRBD2	TRBV10-3	CASSGLAGNGELFF	TGTGCCTCTTCTGGACTAGCGGGTAACGGGGAGCTGTTTTTT
.	TRBJ1-1	.	TRBV9	CASSPGGVGTEAFF	TGTGCCAGCAGCCCGGGGGGAGTGGGCACTGAAGCTTTCTTT
.	TRBJ2-7	TRBD2	TRBV28	CASSLIRAGERNEQYF	TGTGCCAGCAGTTTAATCCGAGCGGGAGAGAGAAACGAGCAGTACTTC
.	TRBJ2-2	.	TRBV10-1	CASSESIRRAYTGELFF	TGCGCCAGCAGTGAGTCGATCCGCAGGGCCTACACCGGGGAGCTGTTTTTT
.	TRBJ2-1	TRBD2	TRBV7-7	CASSSRPGTSGNNEQFF	TGTGCCAGCAGCTCCCGCCCCGGGACTAGCGGCAACAATGAGCAGTTCTTC
.	TRBJ2-2	.	TRBV5-4	CASSPAGFVTGELFF	TGTGCCAGCAGCCCGGCGGGGTTTGTCACCGGGGAGCTGTTTTTT
.	TRBJ1-4	.	TRBV6-1	CASSGSGTFTNEKLFF	TGTGCCAGCAGTGGATCGGGGACATTTACTAATGAAAAACTGTTTTTT
once	TRBJ2-1	.	TRBV7-3	CASSRAPGGVNEQFF	TGTGCCAGCAGCCGAGCCCCGGGTGGCGTCAATGAGCAGTTCTTC
.	TRBJ2-5	.	TRBV12-2	CASRNKGGDQYF	TGTGCAAGTCGAAACAAAGGCGGGGACCAGTACTTC
few	TRBJ1-5	.	TRBV19	CASSLLGSGQPQHF	TGTGCCAGTAGTTTGTTGGGGTCGGGACAGCCCCAGCATTTT
medium-sized	TRBJ1-1	.	TRBV11-2	CASSLAGQNTEAFF	TGTGCCAGCAGCTTAGCAGGACAGAACACTGAAGCTTTCTTT
few	TRBJ1-2	.	TRBV29-1	CSVIGQHYGYTF	TGCAGCGTTATAGGACAGCACTATGGCTACACCTTC
few	TRBJ2-3	.	TRBV7-3	CASSLSGSTDTQYF	TGTGCCAGCAGCTTAAGCGGGAGCACAGATACGCAGTATTTT